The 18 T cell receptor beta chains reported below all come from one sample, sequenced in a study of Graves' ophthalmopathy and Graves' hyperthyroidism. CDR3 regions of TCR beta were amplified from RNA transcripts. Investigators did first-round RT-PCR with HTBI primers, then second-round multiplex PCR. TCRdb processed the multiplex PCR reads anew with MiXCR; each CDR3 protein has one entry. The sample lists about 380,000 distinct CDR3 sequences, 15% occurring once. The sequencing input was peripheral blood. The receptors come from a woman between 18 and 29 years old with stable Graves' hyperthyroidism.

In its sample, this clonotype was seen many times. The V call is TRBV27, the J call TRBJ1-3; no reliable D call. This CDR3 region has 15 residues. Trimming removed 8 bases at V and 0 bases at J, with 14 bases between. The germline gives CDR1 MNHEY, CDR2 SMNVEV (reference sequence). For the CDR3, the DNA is TGTGCCAGCCCGGCCCAAACCGCCTCTGGAAACACCATATATTTT. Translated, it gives CASPAQTASGNTIYF.

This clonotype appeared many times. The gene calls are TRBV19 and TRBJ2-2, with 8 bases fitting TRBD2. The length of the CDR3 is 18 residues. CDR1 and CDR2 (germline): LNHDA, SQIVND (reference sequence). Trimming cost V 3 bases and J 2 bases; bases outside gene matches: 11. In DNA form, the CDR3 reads TGTGCCAGTAGTATCCTCACGGGGGGGCGATTTAACACCGGGGAGCTGTTTTTT. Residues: CASSILTGGRFNTGELFF.

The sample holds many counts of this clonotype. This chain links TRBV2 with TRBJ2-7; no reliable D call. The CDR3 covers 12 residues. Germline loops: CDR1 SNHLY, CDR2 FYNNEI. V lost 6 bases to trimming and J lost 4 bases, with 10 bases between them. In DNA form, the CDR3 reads TGTGCCAGCAGGGGCTCACCTTACGAGCAGTACTTC. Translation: CASRGSPYEQYF.

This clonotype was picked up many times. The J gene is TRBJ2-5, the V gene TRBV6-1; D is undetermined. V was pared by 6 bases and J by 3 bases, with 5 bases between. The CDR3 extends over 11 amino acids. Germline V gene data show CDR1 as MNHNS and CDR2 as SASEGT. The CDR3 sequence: CASRAEETQYF. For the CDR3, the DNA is TGTGCCAGCAGAGCTGAAGAGACCCAGTACTTC.

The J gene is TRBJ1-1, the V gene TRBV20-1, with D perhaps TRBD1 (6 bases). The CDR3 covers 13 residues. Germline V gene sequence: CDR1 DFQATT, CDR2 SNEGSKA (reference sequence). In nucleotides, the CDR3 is TGCAGCGCAGGACAGAGATTGAACACTGAAGCTTTCTTT. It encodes CSAGQRLNTEAFF.

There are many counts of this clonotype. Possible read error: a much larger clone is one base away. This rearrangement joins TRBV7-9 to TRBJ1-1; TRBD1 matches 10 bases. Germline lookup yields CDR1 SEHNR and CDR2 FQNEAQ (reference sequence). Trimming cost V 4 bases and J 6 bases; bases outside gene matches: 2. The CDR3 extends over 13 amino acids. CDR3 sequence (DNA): TGTGCCAGCAGCTCGACAGGGGGCCCTGAAGCTTTCTTT. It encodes CASSSTGGPEAFF.

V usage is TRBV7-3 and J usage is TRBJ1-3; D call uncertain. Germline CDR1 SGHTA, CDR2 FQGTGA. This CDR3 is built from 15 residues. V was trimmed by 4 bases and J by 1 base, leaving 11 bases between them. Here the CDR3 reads CASSSRKGSGNTIYF. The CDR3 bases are TGTGCCAGCAGCTCCCGGAAAGGGTCTGGAAACACCATATATTTT. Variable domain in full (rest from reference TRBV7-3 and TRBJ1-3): GAGVSQTPSNKVTEKGKYVELRCDPISGHTALYWYRQSLGQGPEFLIYFQGTGAADDSGLPNDRFFAVRPEGSVSTLKIQRTERGDSAVYLCASSSRKGSGNTIYFGEGSWLTVV.

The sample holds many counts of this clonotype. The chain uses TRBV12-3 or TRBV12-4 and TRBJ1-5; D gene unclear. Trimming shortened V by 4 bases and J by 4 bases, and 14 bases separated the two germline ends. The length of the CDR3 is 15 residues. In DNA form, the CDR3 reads TGTGCCAGCAGTTCCCGCTCTTTTATGAATCAGCCCCAGCATTTT. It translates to CASSSRSFMNQPQHF.

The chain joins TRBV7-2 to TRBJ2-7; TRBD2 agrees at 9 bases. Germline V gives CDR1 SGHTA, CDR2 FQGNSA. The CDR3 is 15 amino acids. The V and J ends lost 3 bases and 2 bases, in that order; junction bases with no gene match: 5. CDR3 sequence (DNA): TGTGCCAGCAGCTTTAGCGGGGGATCTCCCTACGAGCAGTACTTC. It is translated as CASSFSGGSPYEQYF.

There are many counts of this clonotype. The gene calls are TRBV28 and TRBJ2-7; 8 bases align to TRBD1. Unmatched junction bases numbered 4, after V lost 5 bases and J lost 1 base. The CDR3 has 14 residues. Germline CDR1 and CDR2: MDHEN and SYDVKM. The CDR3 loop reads CASSVRDRSYEQYF. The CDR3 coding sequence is TGTGCCAGCAGTGTCCGGGACAGGTCCTACGAGCAGTACTTC.

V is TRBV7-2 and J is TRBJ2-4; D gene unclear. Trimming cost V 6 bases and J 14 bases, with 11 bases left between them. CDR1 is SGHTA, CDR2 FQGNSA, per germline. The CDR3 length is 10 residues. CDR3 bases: TGTGCCAGCAGTAGTGAGATTAAGTACTTC. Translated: CASSSEIKYF.

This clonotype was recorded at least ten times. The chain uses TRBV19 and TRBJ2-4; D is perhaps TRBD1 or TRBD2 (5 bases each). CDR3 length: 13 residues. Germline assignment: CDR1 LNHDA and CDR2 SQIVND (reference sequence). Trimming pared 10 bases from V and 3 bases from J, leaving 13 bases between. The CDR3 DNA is TGTGCCACTACCGGGACGGTCAAAAACATTCAGTACTTC. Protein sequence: CATTGTVKNIQYF.

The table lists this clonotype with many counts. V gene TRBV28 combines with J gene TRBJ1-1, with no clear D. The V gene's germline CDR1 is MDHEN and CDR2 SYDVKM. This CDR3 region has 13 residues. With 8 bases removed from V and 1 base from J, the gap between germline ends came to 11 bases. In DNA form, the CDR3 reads TGTGCCAGCCGTCCAGAGCCGAACACTGAAGCTTTCTTT. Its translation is CASRPEPNTEAFF.

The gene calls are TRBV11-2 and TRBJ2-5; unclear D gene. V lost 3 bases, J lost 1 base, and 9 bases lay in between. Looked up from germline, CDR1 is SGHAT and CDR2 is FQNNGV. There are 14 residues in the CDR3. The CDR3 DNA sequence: TGTGCCAGCAGCTTTCGCAGTTTCCAAGAGACCCAGTACTTC. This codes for CASSFRSFQETQYF.

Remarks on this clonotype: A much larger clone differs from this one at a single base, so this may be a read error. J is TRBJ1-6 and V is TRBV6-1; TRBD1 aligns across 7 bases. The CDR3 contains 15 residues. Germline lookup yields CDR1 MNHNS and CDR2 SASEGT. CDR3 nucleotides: TGTGCCAGCAGTCGGGACAGCAAAAAGAATTCACACCTCCACTTT. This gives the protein CASSRDSKKNSHLHF.

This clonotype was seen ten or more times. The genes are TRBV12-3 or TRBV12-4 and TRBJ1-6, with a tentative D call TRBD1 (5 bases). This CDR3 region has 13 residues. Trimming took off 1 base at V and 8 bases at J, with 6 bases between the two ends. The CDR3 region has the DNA TGTGCCAGCAGTTTAGGGGGCGATTCACCCCTCCACTTT. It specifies CASSLGGDSPLHF.

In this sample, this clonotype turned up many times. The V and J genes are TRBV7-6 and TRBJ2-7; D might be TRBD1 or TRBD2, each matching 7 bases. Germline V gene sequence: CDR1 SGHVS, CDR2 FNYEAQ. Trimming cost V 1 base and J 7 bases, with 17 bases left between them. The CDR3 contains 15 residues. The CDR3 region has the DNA TGTGCCAGCAGCTTAGGCGGGGGACAGTCGGGGGAGCAGTACTTC. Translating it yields CASSLGGGQSGEQYF.

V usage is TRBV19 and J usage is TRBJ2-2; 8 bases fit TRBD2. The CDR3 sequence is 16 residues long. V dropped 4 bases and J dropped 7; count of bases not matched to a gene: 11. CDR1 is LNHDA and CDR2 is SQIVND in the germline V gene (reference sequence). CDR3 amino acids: CASSNGAGVGIGELFF. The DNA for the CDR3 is TGTGCCAGTAGTAACGGAGCGGGGGTAGGCATCGGGGAGCTGTTTTTT.